This T cell receptor beta chain was recorded in a study of regulatory T cells in long-lasting Graves disease. Study details: With positive TSH receptor antibodies and over 5 years of antithyroid drugs, Graves' disease was considered persistent.

The TCR beta library used iRepertoire HTBI primers with Arm-PCR amplification of CDR3. TCRdb re-analysed the multiplex PCR reads in MiXCR, keeping a single row per CDR3 protein. This sample yields 400,000 or so distinct CDR3 sequences, of which roughly a quarter are seen a single time; about 26% belongs to the top ten. CDR3 size: 16 residues. The V gene lost 0 bases and the J gene lost 0 bases, with 8 bases spanning the gap. Germline CDR1 is LGHNA and CDR2 is YSLEER. Noted time point: persistent/refractory GD, antithyroid drugs over 5 years with positive TRAb. After RNA was extracted from PBMCs, the TCR library was made from it.

This material consisted of peripheral blood mononuclear cells (PBMCs), taken when the disease was refractory, from a patient treated with antithyroid drugs. The sequence was obtained from a female donor with Graves disease. The genes are TRBV4-3 and TRBJ1-4; no firm D call. The CDR3 spells CASSQDLRPTNEKLFF. CDR3 coding DNA: TGCGCCAGCAGCCAAGATCTAAGGCCAACTAATGAAAAACTGTTTTTT.